This is a list of T cell receptor beta chains from one sample in a study of OX40 agonist ivuxolimab in advanced cancers. Data came from immunoSEQ multiplex PCR; TCRdb stores just in-frame clones and leaves some out. The sample records 55,000 to 75,000 clones, around 84% being singletons. The sample was CD4+ or CD8+ T cells sorted from blood, taken in a trial of the OX40 agonist ivuxolimab. Receptor source: an adult with an advanced solid tumor such as melanoma, head and neck, liver or kidney cancer. CDR3s include the opening cysteine and the closing phenylalanine or tryptophan. The order of the fields is CDR3 length, J gene, clone size, D gene, V gene, CDR3 DNA, CDR3 protein. D genes are given only for firm matches. A clone size is listed for some rows: how often the clone was seen (once, few, many), or a class if it is expanded.

length: 16; J: TRBJ1-2; size: .; D: .; V: TRBV28; DNA: TGTGCCAGCAGTTTCAACCCAAGAGGGGGTAACTATGGCTACACCTTC; CDR3: CASSFNPRGGNYGYTF
length: 14; J: TRBJ2-7; size: .; D: TRBD2; V: TRBV30; DNA: TGTGCCTGGAGTCGGAGCGGGGTCTCCTACGAGCAGTACTTC; CDR3: CAWSRSGVSYEQYF
length: 13; J: TRBJ2-7; size: once; D: TRBD1; V: TRBV30; DNA: TGTGCCTGGAGAGGTGCACTGGGCGGGACAGGGGACTTC; CDR3: CAWRGALGGTGDF
length: 17; J: TRBJ1-3; size: .; D: .; V: TRBV16; DNA: TGTGCCAGCAGCCAAGGGCCGGGGATAAGCTCTGGAAACACCATATATTTT; CDR3: CASSQGPGISSGNTIYF
length: 13; J: TRBJ1-2; size: .; D: TRBD1; V: TRBV25-1; DNA: TGTGCCAGCAGTGTAACAGGGGGTGGTGGCTACACCTTC; CDR3: CASSVTGGGGYTF
length: 14; J: TRBJ1-6; size: .; D: TRBD1; V: TRBV28; DNA: TGTGCCAGCAGCTTGACAGGGAGTAGTTCACCCCTCCACTTT; CDR3: CASSLTGSSSPLHF
length: 15; J: TRBJ2-2; size: .; D: .; V: TRBV27; DNA: TGTGCCAGCAGTTTAGGGACACTGAACACCGGGGAGCTGTTTTTT; CDR3: CASSLGTLNTGELFF
length: 14; J: TRBJ1-5; size: .; D: TRBD1; V: TRBV7-2; DNA: TGTGCCAGCAGCTTAATTACAGGGGGCCAGCCCCAGCATTTT; CDR3: CASSLITGGQPQHF
length: 13; J: TRBJ1-2; size: once; D: .; V: TRBV25-1; DNA: TGTGCCAGCAACAGGGACCCAAGAGGTGGCTACACCTTC; CDR3: CASNRDPRGGYTF
length: 11; J: TRBJ1-2; size: .; D: .; V: TRBV29-1; DNA: TGCAGCGCAGGGTCTAACTATGGCTACACCTTC; CDR3: CSAGSNYGYTF
length: 13; J: TRBJ1-6; size: once; D: .; V: TRBV6-5; DNA: TGTGCCAGCAAGAGGGGGGTAAATTCACCCCTCCACTTT; CDR3: CASKRGVNSPLHF
length: 13; J: TRBJ1-1; size: once; D: TRBD1; V: TRBV19; DNA: TGTGCCAGTAGGAAACAGGGGGCAACTGAAGCTTTCTTT; CDR3: CASRKQGATEAFF